Listed below are T cell receptor beta chains from one sample, sequenced in a study of shared T cell receptors in the human thymus. Clones were sequenced by immunoSEQ multiplex PCR, and TCRdb holds only the in-frame ones, with some missing. Here the sample spans 600,000 to 900,000 clones, 70% to 90% being singletons. These data were also reused for a study on human thymus T cells.

The specimen was thymocytes. These receptor sequences come from a girl in the first two years of life with a congenital heart defect. The CDR3 runs from the conserved cysteine through the conserved F or W. The order of the fields is clone size, J gene, V gene, CDR3 length, D gene, CDR3 DNA, CDR3 protein. A D gene is named only where the DNA matches it firmly. Clone size appears in some rows only: once, few, many, or a class for an expanded clone.

clone_size: NA
j_call: TRBJ2-7
v_call: TRBV29-1
cdr3_length: 16
d_call: TRBD1
cdr3_nt: TGCAGCGTCATGATTAGACAGGGTCTATCCCGATACGAGCAGTACTTC
cdr3_aa: CSVMIRQGLSRYEQYF

clone_size: NA
j_call: TRBJ1-1
v_call: TRBV7-6
cdr3_length: 16
d_call: TRBD1
cdr3_nt: TGTGCCAGCAGCTTACCCGGGACAGGGATCGACACTGAAGCTTTCTTT
cdr3_aa: CASSLPGTGIDTEAFF

clone_size: NA
j_call: TRBJ2-3
v_call: TRBV11-2
cdr3_length: 19
d_call: NA
cdr3_nt: TGTGCCAGCAGCCAGAGGGGCTCAAGCGGACTATACTACACAGATACGCAGTATTTT
cdr3_aa: CASSQRGSSGLYYTDTQYF

clone_size: NA
j_call: TRBJ1-4
v_call: TRBV28
cdr3_length: 15
d_call: NA
cdr3_nt: TGTGCCAGCAGTCCCCAGGGGTATCGAATGGAAAAACTGTTTTTT
cdr3_aa: CASSPQGYRMEKLFF

clone_size: once
j_call: TRBJ1-2
v_call: TRBV12-5
cdr3_length: 16
d_call: TRBD1
cdr3_nt: TGTGCTAGTGGTTTGGCCGCCGGGACAGGGGACTATGGCTACACCTTC
cdr3_aa: CASGLAAGTGDYGYTF

clone_size: NA
j_call: TRBJ2-5
v_call: TRBV29-1
cdr3_length: 15
d_call: TRBD1
cdr3_nt: TGCAGCTTTCAAAGAGGGACAGGGACTCAAGAGACCCAGTACTTC
cdr3_aa: CSFQRGTGTQETQYF

clone_size: NA
j_call: TRBJ1-1
v_call: TRBV13
cdr3_length: 14
d_call: TRBD1
cdr3_nt: TGTGCCAGCAGCAAAAGACCCAGGGGGTTGGAAGCTTTCTTT
cdr3_aa: CASSKRPRGLEAFF

clone_size: NA
j_call: TRBJ1-2
v_call: TRBV9
cdr3_length: 13
d_call: TRBD1
cdr3_nt: TGTGCCAGCAGCTTGGGACAGGGGGGTGGCTACACCTTC
cdr3_aa: CASSLGQGGGYTF

clone_size: NA
j_call: TRBJ2-7
v_call: TRBV11-2
cdr3_length: 17
d_call: TRBD2
cdr3_nt: TGTGCCAGCAGCCAGACACCCCTACTAGCGGGGGTGGGAGAGCAGTACTTC
cdr3_aa: CASSQTPLLAGVGEQYF

clone_size: NA
j_call: TRBJ2-7
v_call: TRBV11-2
cdr3_length: 13
d_call: NA
cdr3_nt: TGTGCCAGCAGCCCTCGGTACCCCTACGAGCAGTACTTC
cdr3_aa: CASSPRYPYEQYF

clone_size: NA
j_call: TRBJ2-1
v_call: TRBV10-3
cdr3_length: 13
d_call: TRBD2
cdr3_nt: TGTGCCATGGAACTAGCGGGCTACAATGAGCAGTTCTTC
cdr3_aa: CAMELAGYNEQFF

clone_size: once
j_call: TRBJ1-1
v_call: TRBV15
cdr3_length: 17
d_call: TRBD1
cdr3_nt: TGTGCCACCAGCAGAGAGCCAACCGCGACAGGGGGCACTGAAGCTTTCTTT
cdr3_aa: CATSREPTATGGTEAFF

clone_size: NA
j_call: TRBJ2-3
v_call: TRBV7-6
cdr3_length: 19
d_call: TRBD1
cdr3_nt: TGTGCCAGCAGCTTATTCGGGACAGGGGGTTCCACTAGCACAGATACGCAGTATTTT
cdr3_aa: CASSLFGTGGSTSTDTQYF

clone_size: NA
j_call: TRBJ1-1
v_call: TRBV5-1
cdr3_length: 18
d_call: NA
cdr3_nt: TGCGCCAGCAGCTGGGGGGGGCGGAGCCCCGGCATTAGCACTGAAGCTTTCTTT
cdr3_aa: CASSWGGRSPGISTEAFF

clone_size: NA
j_call: TRBJ1-2
v_call: TRBV18
cdr3_length: 14
d_call: NA
cdr3_nt: TGTGCCAGCTCACTAGGGGCCCGGGAGTGGGGCTACACCTTC
cdr3_aa: CASSLGAREWGYTF

clone_size: NA
j_call: TRBJ1-1
v_call: TRBV29-1
cdr3_length: 13
d_call: TRBD1
cdr3_nt: TGCAGCGTTGTTGGGACAGAAATCCCTGAAGCTTTCTTT
cdr3_aa: CSVVGTEIPEAFF

clone_size: NA
j_call: TRBJ1-5
v_call: TRBV5-1
cdr3_length: 15
d_call: NA
cdr3_nt: TGCGCCAGCAGCTTGTCAGGGGACGGAAATCAGCCCCAGCATTTT
cdr3_aa: CASSLSGDGNQPQHF

clone_size: few
j_call: TRBJ2-7
v_call: TRBV21-1
cdr3_length: 16
d_call: NA
cdr3_nt: TGTGCCAGCAGCAACCAGAGTGAGGAGGCGACCTACGAGCAGTACTTC
cdr3_aa: CASSNQSEEATYEQYF

clone_size: NA
j_call: TRBJ1-5
v_call: TRBV27
cdr3_length: 16
d_call: TRBD1
cdr3_nt: TGTGCCAGCCGCCGGACAGGGGCTTTAGTCAATCAGCCCCAGCATTTT
cdr3_aa: CASRRTGALVNQPQHF

clone_size: NA
j_call: TRBJ2-7
v_call: TRBV7-9
cdr3_length: 14
d_call: TRBD1
cdr3_nt: TGTGCCAGCAGCCGTCCCGGGACAGGGGACGAGCAGTACTTC
cdr3_aa: CASSRPGTGDEQYF

clone_size: NA
j_call: TRBJ2-2
v_call: TRBV28
cdr3_length: 16
d_call: TRBD1
cdr3_nt: TGTGCCAGCAGTTTATCCGACAGGGGGTACACCGGGGAGCTGTTTTTT
cdr3_aa: CASSLSDRGYTGELFF

clone_size: NA
j_call: TRBJ1-1
v_call: TRBV5-8
cdr3_length: 13
d_call: NA
cdr3_nt: TGTGCCAGCACAATAACTCGCGAGGCTGAAGCTTTCTTT
cdr3_aa: CASTITREAEAFF

clone_size: NA
j_call: TRBJ2-7
v_call: TRBV6-4
cdr3_length: 15
d_call: TRBD1
cdr3_nt: TGTGCCAGCAGTTTTACGGACAGGGTGGGCCACGAGCAGTACTTC
cdr3_aa: CASSFTDRVGHEQYF

clone_size: NA
j_call: TRBJ2-7
v_call: TRBV28
cdr3_length: 16
d_call: NA
cdr3_nt: TGTGCCAGCAGCGCCTTATGGGCAGGGGAACACTACGAGCAGTACTTC
cdr3_aa: CASSALWAGEHYEQYF

clone_size: NA
j_call: TRBJ1-2
v_call: TRBV11-2
cdr3_length: 18
d_call: TRBD1
cdr3_nt: TGTGCCAGCAGCTTAGTTCGGGACAGGGGGACCTTTAACTATGGCTACACCTTC
cdr3_aa: CASSLVRDRGTFNYGYTF

clone_size: few
j_call: TRBJ1-2
v_call: TRBV5-4
cdr3_length: 15
d_call: NA
cdr3_nt: TGTGCCAGCAGCTTCGGGCGGGGCCATCAATATGGCTACACCTTC
cdr3_aa: CASSFGRGHQYGYTF

clone_size: NA
j_call: TRBJ1-6
v_call: TRBV18
cdr3_length: 16
d_call: TRBD1
cdr3_nt: TGTGCCAGCTCACACAGACAGGGCGAGACGATTTCACCCCTCCACTTT
cdr3_aa: CASSHRQGETISPLHF

clone_size: NA
j_call: TRBJ1-5
v_call: TRBV4-2
cdr3_length: 17
d_call: NA
cdr3_nt: TGTGCCAGCAGAGTCGAGTACCGGACACCAAGCAATCAGCCCCAGCATTTT
cdr3_aa: CASRVEYRTPSNQPQHF

clone_size: NA
j_call: TRBJ1-1
v_call: TRBV2
cdr3_length: 14
d_call: NA
cdr3_nt: TGTGCCAGCAGAAAACAGGGAATGAACACTGAAGCTTTCTTT
cdr3_aa: CASRKQGMNTEAFF

clone_size: NA
j_call: TRBJ2-7
v_call: TRBV25-1
cdr3_length: 15
d_call: NA
cdr3_nt: TGTGCCAGCAGTGAATATCGGCCGGCGGGCTACGAGCAGTACTTC
cdr3_aa: CASSEYRPAGYEQYF

clone_size: NA
j_call: TRBJ2-7
v_call: TRBV5-1
cdr3_length: 13
d_call: NA
cdr3_nt: TGCGCCAGCAGCTTGGTATCCCTCTACGAGCAGTACTTC
cdr3_aa: CASSLVSLYEQYF

clone_size: NA
j_call: TRBJ2-7
v_call: TRBV7-3
cdr3_length: 16
d_call: TRBD1
cdr3_nt: TGTGCCAGCAGCTCACCACGGACAGGGGCTTACTACGAGCAGTACTTC
cdr3_aa: CASSSPRTGAYYEQYF

clone_size: NA
j_call: TRBJ1-1
v_call: TRBV4-1
cdr3_length: 15
d_call: TRBD1
cdr3_nt: TGCGCCAGCAGCCAAGTAGACAGGGTCGACACTGAAGCTTTCTTT
cdr3_aa: CASSQVDRVDTEAFF

clone_size: NA
j_call: TRBJ1-1
v_call: TRBV6-5
cdr3_length: 15
d_call: TRBD1
cdr3_nt: TGTGCCAGCAGTCCAGGGACAGTTCGGGGCACTGAAGCTTTCTTT
cdr3_aa: CASSPGTVRGTEAFF

clone_size: NA
j_call: TRBJ1-5
v_call: TRBV28
cdr3_length: 15
d_call: NA
cdr3_nt: TGTGCCAGCAGTTCGCAGGTCGGAGGTGAACAGCCCCAGCATTTT
cdr3_aa: CASSSQVGGEQPQHF

clone_size: NA
j_call: TRBJ2-3
v_call: TRBV5-1
cdr3_length: 15
d_call: NA
cdr3_nt: TGCGCCAGCAGCATCGGACAGTTACCCACAGATACGCAGTATTTT
cdr3_aa: CASSIGQLPTDTQYF

clone_size: NA
j_call: TRBJ2-7
v_call: TRBV6-6
cdr3_length: 16
d_call: TRBD1
cdr3_nt: TGTGCCAGCAGTTACTCGAAGGACAGGGGGCGTAGGTATGGAGACTTC
cdr3_aa: CASSYSKDRGRRYGDF

clone_size: NA
j_call: TRBJ1-1
v_call: TRBV2
cdr3_length: 16
d_call: TRBD1
cdr3_nt: TGTGCCAGCAGCAGCGGACAGGGGGCTCTGAAAGCTGAAGCTTTCTTT
cdr3_aa: CASSSGQGALKAEAFF